The present T cell receptor beta chain was sequenced within a study of blood T cell repertoires in COVID-19. Study-level information: The United States, Italy and Spain were the sources of the acute and convalescent COVID-19 samples. The cDNA or gDNA used as material had been derived from T cells, B-cell-depleted T cells, or PBMCs.

This clone came up a few times. Authors' data handling: Amplification of reference gene primers provided the estimated nucleated cell counts. Measured with immunoSEQ multiplex PCR; TCRdb has only the in-frame clones, and not every one. The V and J calls and the clone size are those of that table, but D and trimming were determined from the DNA. The table has 150,000 or so clones, approximately 80% seen once. This TCR was recovered from a woman of 80 years or more with active or convalescent COVID-19. The sample comprised peripheral blood.

The CDR3 region is CASSLRGNSPLHF. The CDR3 DNA reads as TGTGCCAGCAGCCTCCGGGGAAATTCACCCCTCCACTTT. This rearrangement joins TRBV7-8 to TRBJ1-6, with no clear D. The ends were cut back, 5 bases at V and 7 bases at J, with 9 bases in the middle. In germline, CDR1 is SGHVS, CDR2 FQNEAQ. The CDR3 runs 13 residues.